Listed below are T cell receptor beta chains from one sample, sequenced in a study of blood T cell repertoires in COVID-19. TCRdb's table, derived via immunoSEQ multiplex PCR, lists solely in-frame clones and lacks some. The sample has 150,000 or so clones; approximately 77% are singletons. Sequencing input: PBMCs or T cells enriched from blood (not recorded which). These receptors were taken from a man aged 55 to 70 who had recovered from COVID-19. The CDR3 runs from the conserved cysteine through the conserved F or W. The D gene is left open where the match is weak. Only part of the rows carry a size: once, few, many, or a class if the clone is expanded.

TRBJ1-2,.,TRBV6-5,.,CATRTPPNYGYTF,TGTGCCACCAGGACACCACCAAACTATGGCTACACCTTC
TRBJ2-2,.,TRBV19,.,CAALRKISGELFF,TGTGCCGCTCTACGAAAGATTTCCGGGGAGCTGTTTTTT
TRBJ2-5,TRBD1,TRBV9,once,CASSLRQGQETQYF,TGTGCCAGCAGCTTACGACAGGGGCAGGAGACCCAGTACTTC
TRBJ2-3,.,TRBV18,.,CASSPPSTASSTDTQYF,TGTGCCAGCTCACCACCGAGCACAGCCTCTAGCACAGATACGCAGTATTTT
TRBJ2-2,TRBD2,TRBV5-4,.,CASSLGGTTNTGELFF,TGTGCCAGCAGCTTGGGGGGGACTACGAACACCGGGGAGCTGTTTTTT
TRBJ2-2,TRBD1,TRBV5-4,few,CATFGTAGELFF,TGTGCCACCTTCGGGACAGCCGGGGAGCTGTTTTTT
TRBJ2-1,.,TRBV7-2,.,CASSLAGAGSYNEQFF,TGTGCCAGCAGCTTAGCCGGAGCGGGCTCCTACAATGAGCAGTTCTTC
TRBJ2-5,.,TRBV20-1,.,CSASQLPQETQYF,TGCAGTGCTAGTCAACTACCGCAAGAGACCCAGTACTTC
TRBJ2-5,.,TRBV7-6,.,CASSLYRQETQYF,TGTGCCAGCAGCTTATACAGACAAGAGACCCAGTACTTC
TRBJ1-4,TRBD1,TRBV5-1,.,CASSSGQGAYEKLFF,TGCGCCAGCAGCTCGGGACAGGGGGCTTACGAAAAACTGTTTTTT
TRBJ1-6,TRBD1,TRBV7-9,.,CASRAPGQADSPLHF,TGTGCCAGCAGGGCCCCCGGACAGGCCGATTCACCCCTCCACTTT
TRBJ2-7,TRBD2,TRBV6-5,.,CASSSLGEGYEQYF,TGTGCCAGCTCCAGCCTCGGGGAGGGGTACGAGCAGTACTTC
TRBJ2-3,TRBD1,TRBV7-9,.,CASSLVAGGADTQYF,TGTGCCAGCAGCTTAGTGGCAGGGGGCGCGGATACGCAGTATTTT
TRBJ2-1,.,TRBV11-3,.,CASSLDTRDGNEQFF,TGTGCCAGCAGCTTAGATACTAGGGATGGCAATGAGCAGTTCTTC
TRBJ2-2,.,TRBV28,once,CASFIHGELFF,TGTGCCAGCTTTATACACGGGGAGCTGTTTTTT
TRBJ2-3,.,TRBV5-1,few,CASSLRSTTDTQYF,TGCGCCAGCAGCTTGCGATCTACCACAGATACGCAGTATTTT
TRBJ1-1,TRBD1,TRBV7-9,.,CASSLETGEAFF,TGTGCCAGCAGCTTAGAGACAGGGGAAGCTTTCTTT
TRBJ2-3,.,TRBV28,.,CASSPGANYLTDTQYF,TGTGCCAGCAGTCCTGGGGCCAACTACCTCACAGATACGCAGTATTTT
TRBJ1-2,.,TRBV2,.,CASSLSYGYTF,TGTGCCAGCAGCCTTAGCTATGGCTACACCTTC
TRBJ1-1,TRBD1,TRBV5-1,once,CASRGQGNTEAFF,TGCGCCAGCAGGGGACAGGGTAACACTGAAGCTTTCTTT
TRBJ2-1,.,TRBV3-1/TRBV3-2,.,CASRSNSAGIWEQFF,TGTGCCAGCAGGTCAAACAGTGCTGGTATTTGGGAGCAGTTCTTC
TRBJ2-5,TRBD2,TRBV3-1/TRBV3-2,.,CASSPGGSGEETQYF,TGTGCCAGCAGCCCGGGGGGTAGCGGGGAAGAGACCCAGTACTTC
TRBJ1-2,.,TRBV7-9,.,CASSPEGYYGYTF,TGTGCCAGCAGCCCGGAGGGTTACTATGGCTACACCTTC
TRBJ1-5,.,TRBV7-2,.,CASSSAVNQPQHF,TGTGCCAGCAGCTCGGCGGTCAATCAGCCCCAGCATTTT
TRBJ2-3,.,TRBV5-1,once,CASSFRTDTQYF,TGCGCCAGCAGCTTCAGGACAGATACGCAGTATTTT